This T cell receptor (beta chain) was found in a study of T cell repertoires in cytomegalovirus infection. Study context: CMV infection plus the matching HLA type was flagged by public TCR beta signatures.

There are 18 residues in the CDR3. The V gene's germline CDR1 is SGHVS and CDR2 FNYEAQ. The ends were cut back, 5 bases at V and 0 bases at J, with 20 bases in the middle. Study-wide points: The ex vivo response was dominated by HLA-C-restricted CMV-specific TCR beta clonotypes.

TCRdb independently ran MiXCR on the reads; one entry per CDR3 protein. The sample includes 650,000 to 900,000 distinct CDR3 sequences, 25% to 35% of them seen just once. This clonotype was observed at least ten times. Its antigen is not known. This receptor was taken from a human donor in good health (CMV status not recorded). Some clones in this sample may be carry-over from other donors' samples. The rearrangement uses TRBV7-6 and TRBJ1-5, with D possibly matching TRBD1 (6 bases). The specimen comprised cultured CD8+ T cells from PBMCs, sampled from culture after CMV antigen stimulation. CDR3 coding DNA: TGTGCCAGCAGCCCCGCCCGGGGTGGGGGCCATAGCAATCAGCCCCAGCATTTT. It is translated as CASSPARGGGHSNQPQHF.